Sequencing of this T cell receptor beta chain was carried out in a study of shared clonotypes between healthy human individuals. Every donor was a Caucasian adult from Nashville, Tennessee. The genomic DNA of each subset was split evenly across several immunoSEQ plates. Ten immunoSEQ deep assay plates were used by the authors to sequence unsorted PBMC DNA. The table came from immunoSEQ multiplex PCR; TCRdb's copy has only in-frame clones and leaves some out. The repertoire consists of some 96,000 clones, with approximately 51% occurring once and the leading ten covering over 12%. As concerns this clone: Its antigen remains unknown.

Whole-study results and caveats: Donors were few, which limited the genetic and exposure-history diversity represented.

Trimming removed 0 bases at V and 8 bases at J, with 16 bases between. Germline CDR1 reads LGHNA; CDR2 reads YSLEER. The CDR3 has 15 amino acids. This rearrangement joins TRBV4-3 to TRBJ1-1; D is undetermined. This sequence originates from a middle-aged woman in good health. Some clones in this sample may be carry-over from other donors' samples. The sequencing sample was made of PBMCs. The CDR3 region has the DNA TGCGCCAGCAGCCAAGACGTCCGAGCCCCATCGGAAGCTTTCTTT. The encoded protein is CASSQDVRAPSEAFF.